Below, one T cell receptor (beta chain) is given with its context. What it recognizes is unknown. The data are from a study of early T cells in non-severe SARS-CoV-2 infection. MiXCR, applied by TCRdb to the 5' RACE reads, yields one record per CDR3 protein. The sample holds tens of thousands of distinct CDR3 sequences, roughly a tenth seen once. The length of the CDR3 is 13 residues. Germline CDR1 SEHNR, CDR2 FQNEAQ (reference sequence). The V end was cut by 6 bases, the J end by 6 bases, with 15 bases between. Study findings and constraints: Clonotype matching in VDJdb favored anti-spike CD8 responses and did not capture private and CD4 specificities.

The chain uses TRBV7-9 and TRBJ2-7, with a weak D call TRBD1 (6 bases). The specimen comprised whole blood, sampled at baseline. This TCR was sampled from an adult who was a healthcare worker with PCR-confirmed SARS-CoV-2 infection or an uninfected control (not recorded which). CDR3 region: CASSPGHLAEQYF. CDR3 DNA: TGTGCCAGCAGTCCGGGACACCTCGCCGAGCAGTACTTC.